The next 19 T cell receptor beta chains were all read from a single sample in a study of T cell responses to AZD1222 COVID-19 vaccine. TCRdb keeps only in-frame clones here, not all; method: immunoSEQ multiplex PCR. The repertoire consists of roughly 56,000 clones, with around 85% occurring once and the leading ten covering over 20%. Sample: peripheral blood, taken 28 days after the second AZD1222 dose. Every receptor here comes from an adult who received the AZD1222 COVID-19 vaccine.

The chain combines TRBV6-5 with TRBJ2-2; D uncertain. The CDR3 has 14 residues. Trimming cost V 2 bases and J 8 bases, with 12 bases left between them. CDR1 and CDR2 from the germline V gene are MNHEY and SVGAGI. The CDR3 loop is CASSYARVQGELFF. CDR3 in DNA: TGTGCCAGCAGTTACGCTCGAGTCCAGGGGGAGCTGTTTTTT.

V and J are TRBV4-1 and TRBJ2-7, with D possibly TRBD1 on 6 matching bases. Germline V gene lookup returns CDR1 MGHRA and CDR2 YSYEKL. The CDR3 totals 15 residues. V lost 4 bases to trimming and J lost 1 base, with 14 bases between them. For the CDR3, the DNA is TGCGCCAGCAGCCCGCGACAGGTGAATTCCTACGAGCAGTACTTC. Translation gives CASSPRQVNSYEQYF.

The chain couples TRBV12-2 to TRBJ2-3; TRBD1 is taken as the D call from the table, unchecked against the DNA. TRBV12-2 is noted as a pseudogene. The CDR3 extends over 15 amino acids. The chain's CDR3 is CASRSGNRGTDTQYF. Here the CDR3 DNA reads TGTGCAAGTCGCTCTGGTAACAGGGGGACAGATACGCAGTATTTT.

The CDR3 loop reads CSARTSGRAGETQYF. In DNA form, the CDR3 reads TGCAGCGCAAGGACTAGCGGGAGGGCCGGTGAGACCCAGTACTTC. The chain combines TRBV29-1 with TRBJ2-5; 15 bases fit TRBD2. The J segment lost 5 bases and the V segment lost 7 bases, leaving 8 bases of the junction unmatched. The V gene's germline CDR1 is SQVTM and CDR2 ANQGSEA. CDR3 length: 15 amino acids.

This sequence joins TRBV6-2 or TRBV6-3 and TRBJ2-1, with D unclear. Germline CDR1 MNHEY, CDR2 SVGEGT. V lost 3 bases and J 4 bases, leaving 10 bases between the germline ends. This CDR3 spans 14 amino acids. CDR3 coding DNA: TGTGCCAGCAGTTATTGGTCAGTTTACAATGAGCAGTTCTTC. This translates into CASSYWSVYNEQFF.

The chain uses TRBV7-2 and TRBJ2-7; 7 bases align to TRBD2. The CDR3 has 16 amino acids. Losses at the gene ends were 1 base for V and 1 base for J; bases not matched to a gene: 7. Germline lookup yields CDR1 SGHTA and CDR2 FQGNSA. The CDR3: CASSLVAGVISYEQYF. For the CDR3, the DNA is TGTGCCAGCAGCTTAGTGGCGGGAGTAATATCCTACGAGCAGTACTTC.

The table lists this clone with a few counts. V and J are TRBV6-5 and TRBJ2-7; D might be TRBD1 (6 bases). The CDR3 covers 16 residues. CDR1 MNHEY and CDR2 SVGAGI come from the germline V gene. The ends were cut back, 2 bases at V and 2 bases at J, with 16 bases in the middle. The CDR3, as DNA: TGTGCCAGCAGTTACAGTCCAGGACAGAATACCTACGAGCAGTACTTC. This sequence encodes CASSYSPGQNTYEQYF.

J is TRBJ1-4 and V is TRBV28; 8 nucleotides agree with TRBD1. The length of the CDR3 is 16 residues. The germline gives CDR1 MDHEN, CDR2 SYDVKM. Losses at the gene ends were 5 bases for V and 6 bases for J; bases not matched to a gene: 11. CDR3 nucleotides: TGTGCCAGCAGTCGCTACCGACAGGGGTTGGATGAAAAACTGTTTTTT. It is translated as CASSRYRQGLDEKLFF.

The V and J genes are TRBV28 and TRBJ2-7; 7 nucleotides match TRBD1. There are 10 residues in the CDR3. In germline, CDR1 is MDHEN, CDR2 SYDVKM. J lost 6 bases, V lost 8 bases, and 1 base had no gene match. CDR3 protein: CASSGGEQYF. In nucleotides, the CDR3 is TGTGCCAGCTCAGGGGGCGAGCAGTACTTC.

The V call is TRBV5-4, the J call TRBJ2-2; D uncertain. Germline V gene sequence: CDR1 SGHNT, CDR2 YYREEE (reference sequence). V was pared by 4 bases and J by 7 bases, with 14 bases between. CDR3 length: 14 amino acids. CDR3 nucleotide sequence: TGTGCCAGCAGCCTTCCGAGATCCAGCGGGGAGCTGTTTTTT. Encoded protein: CASSLPRSSGELFF.

The J gene is TRBJ2-1, the V gene TRBV2, with 8 bases matching TRBD2. Germline V gene sequence: CDR1 SNHLY, CDR2 FYNNEI. This CDR3 is 14 amino acids long. V was pared by 8 bases and J by 4 bases, with 7 bases of the junction left unmatched. CDR3 region: CASVWTSSYNEQFF. The CDR3 DNA reads as TGTGCCAGCGTCTGGACTAGCTCATACAATGAGCAGTTCTTC.

The table lists this clone with a few counts. The chain joins TRBV5-6 to TRBJ1-2; D uncertain. This CDR3 contains 15 residues. The V end lost 2 bases, the J end lost 3 bases, and 14 bases lay between the germline ends. CDR1 and CDR2 (germline): SGHDT, YYEEEE. This CDR3 reads CASSFEGRGDYGYTF. In DNA form, the CDR3 reads TGTGCCAGCAGCTTTGAAGGACGGGGAGACTATGGCTACACCTTC.

CDR3 region: CASSLDGSGRTYVSEAFF. Written as DNA, the CDR3 is TGTGCCAGCAGCTTAGATGGGTCGGGGCGAACGTACGTATCTGAAGCTTTCTTT. The V and J genes are TRBV7-2 and TRBJ1-1, with D possibly matching TRBD1 (5 bases). There are 18 residues in the CDR3. The germline V and J ends were trimmed by 1 base and 6 bases, with 24 bases remaining between them. CDR1 is SGHTA, CDR2 FQGNSA, per germline.

The V call is TRBV28, the J call TRBJ1-6, with D tentatively TRBD1 (5 bases). The germline V gene has CDR1 MDHEN and CDR2 SYDVKM. The CDR3 loop spans 16 amino acids. Deletions cut 4 bases from V and 10 bases from J, with 20 bases between. CDR3 bases: TGTGCCAGCAGTTCACCGGGCCTGGGACCTAAGTCACCCCTCCACTTT. Its translation is CASSSPGLGPKSPLHF. Variable domain in full (rest from reference TRBV28 and TRBJ1-6): DVKVTQSSRYLVKRTGEKVFLECVQDMDHENMFWYRQDPGLGLRLIYFSYDVKMKEKGDIPEGYSVSREKKERFSLILESASTNQTSMYLCASSSPGLGPKSPLHFGNGTRLTVT.

V gene TRBV28 combines with J gene TRBJ2-1; D remains unclear. Per the germline V gene, CDR1 is MDHEN and CDR2 is SYDVKM. The CDR3 sequence is 10 residues long. Trimming pared 8 bases from V and 7 bases from J, leaving 6 bases between. CDR3 amino acids: CASGVNEQFF. CDR3 bases: TGTGCCAGCGGCGTTAATGAGCAGTTCTTC.

The chain carries TRBV7-3 and TRBJ2-2; D is undetermined. This CDR3 comprises 15 residues. CDR1 and CDR2 from the germline V gene are SGHTA and FQGTGA. V lost 3 bases, J lost 6 bases, and 14 bases lay in between. CDR3 amino acids: CASSLDPGVAGELFF. As DNA, the CDR3 is TGTGCCAGCAGCTTGGACCCCGGTGTGGCCGGGGAGCTGTTTTTT.

The chain has TRBV7-2 and TRBJ1-3; no clear D. The CDR3 is 14 residues long. V shed 2 bases and J shed 4 bases, with 9 bases lying between them. The germline CDR1 and CDR2 sequences are SGHTA and FQGNSA. CDR3 sequence reads: CASSLSFSGNTIYF. The CDR3 nucleotides are TGTGCCAGCAGCTTAAGTTTTTCGGGAAACACCATATATTTT.

V and J are TRBV6-1 and TRBJ2-2; 14 bases agree with TRBD2. The CDR3 loop spans 18 amino acids. Trimming cost V 4 bases and J 5 bases; bases outside gene matches: 9. Germline assignment: CDR1 MNHNS and CDR2 SASEGT. This chain's CDR3 is CASSGETSGRVRTGELFF. CDR3 nucleotides: TGTGCCAGCAGTGGCGAGACTAGCGGGAGGGTCAGGACCGGGGAGCTGTTTTTT.

By sample fraction, this clone is medium-sized. V gene TRBV6-5 combines with J gene TRBJ1-1; TRBD1 matches 11 bases. Per germline, CDR1 MNHEY and CDR2 SVGAGI. The trim removed 4 bases at V and 7 bases at J, leaving 5 bases unmatched. This CDR3 comprises 14 residues. The CDR3 protein is CASSSGQGGDEAFF. The DNA for the CDR3 is TGTGCCAGCAGTTCGGGACAGGGGGGGGATGAAGCTTTCTTT.